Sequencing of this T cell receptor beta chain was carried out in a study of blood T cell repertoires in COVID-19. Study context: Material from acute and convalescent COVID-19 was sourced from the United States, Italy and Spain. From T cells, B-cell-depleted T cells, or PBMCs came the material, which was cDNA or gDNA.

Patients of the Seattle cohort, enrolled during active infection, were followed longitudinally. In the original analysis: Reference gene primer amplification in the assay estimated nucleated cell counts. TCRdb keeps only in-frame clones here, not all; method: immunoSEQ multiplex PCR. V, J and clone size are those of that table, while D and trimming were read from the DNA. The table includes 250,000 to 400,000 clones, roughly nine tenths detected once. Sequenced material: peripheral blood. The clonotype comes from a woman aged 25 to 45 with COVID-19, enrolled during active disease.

The CDR3 region has the DNA TGTGCCAGCAGTTCTCGGGGGGCTAGAGCTTTCTTT. Protein: CASSSRGARAFF. The rearrangement uses TRBV6-5 and TRBJ1-1; TRBD1 might be the D (6 bases). CDR1 and CDR2 from the germline V gene are MNHEY and SVGAGI. This CDR3 is 12 amino acids long. Trimming pared 4 bases from V and 10 bases from J, leaving 13 bases between.